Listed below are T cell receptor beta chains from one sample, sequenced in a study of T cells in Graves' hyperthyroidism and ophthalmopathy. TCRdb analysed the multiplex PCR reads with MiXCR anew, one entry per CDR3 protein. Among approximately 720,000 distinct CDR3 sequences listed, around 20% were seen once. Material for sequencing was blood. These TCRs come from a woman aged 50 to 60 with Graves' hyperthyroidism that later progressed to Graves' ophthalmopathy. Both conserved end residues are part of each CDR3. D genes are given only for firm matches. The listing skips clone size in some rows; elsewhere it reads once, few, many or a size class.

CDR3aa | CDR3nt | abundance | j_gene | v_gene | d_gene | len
CASSPPVGSGGSSTDTQYF | TGTGCCAGCAGCCCCCCCGTGGGTAGCGGGGGTTCCTCCACAGATACGCAGTATTTT | many | TRBJ2-3 | TRBV7-3 | TRBD2 | 19
CASSLPSGSEAFF | TGCGCCAGCAGCTTGCCCTCAGGGTCTGAAGCTTTCTTT | many | TRBJ1-1 | TRBV5-1 | - | 13
CSARERGELFF | TGCAGTGCTAGAGAACGCGGGGAGCTGTTTTTT | many | TRBJ2-2 | TRBV20-1 | - | 11
CASGSPYQPQHF | TGTGCTAGTGGTTCGCCCTATCAGCCCCAGCATTTT | - | TRBJ1-5 | TRBV12-5 | - | 12
CASSLVGRGHTEAFF | TGTGCCAGCAGCTTGGTCGGCAGGGGGCACACTGAAGCTTTCTTT | - | TRBJ1-1 | TRBV5-8 | TRBD1 | 15
CASSPRVAGPDTQYF | TGCGCCAGCAGCCCACGTGTGGCGGGGCCCGATACGCAGTATTTT | - | TRBJ2-3 | TRBV4-1 | - | 15
CASSNGLTEAFF | TGCGCCAGCAGTAATGGACTCACTGAAGCTTTCTTT | - | TRBJ1-1 | TRBV5-1 | - | 12
CASSQGVGDRFETQYF | TGTGCCAGCAGCCAAGGAGTCGGGGACAGGTTTGAGACCCAGTACTTC | once | TRBJ2-5 | TRBV3-1 | TRBD1 | 16
CASGTIFGTGEKLFF | TGTGCCTCCGGGACAATCTTCGGGACGGGTGAAAAACTGTTTTTT | - | TRBJ1-4 | TRBV6-2/TRBV6-3 | - | 15
CASSVEDFSPITDTQYF | TGTGCCAGCAGCGTAGAAGACTTCTCACCGATCACAGATACGCAGTATTTT | many | TRBJ2-3 | TRBV9 | - | 17
CSARPGTPEESAQYF | TGCAGTGCTAGACCTGGGACGCCCGAGGAATCGGCGCAGTATTTT | many | TRBJ2-3 | TRBV20-1 | - | 15
CASSLAGHPANYGYTF | TGTGCCAGCAGTTTGGCGGGACACCCAGCTAACTATGGCTACACCTTC | many | TRBJ1-2 | TRBV27 | - | 16